Below, 19 T cell receptor beta chains from the same sample are listed, as sequenced in a study of T cells after yellow fever vaccination. Each CDR3 protein gets one entry after TCRdb re-called the 5' RACE reads with MiXCR. The table shows about 310,000 distinct CDR3 sequences, with around 3.6% occurring only once. This specimen consisted of PBMCs, obtained on the day of the yellow fever booster vaccination. These receptor sequences come from a man between 18 and 29 years old who received the YFV17D yellow fever vaccine.

This clonotype was counted only a few times. The chain couples TRBV12-3 or TRBV12-4 to TRBJ2-3, with TRBD1 matching over 9 bases. V gave up 5 bases and J gave up 0 bases; unmatched junction bases: 3. The CDR3 loop spans 15 amino acids. The CDR3 DNA reads as TGTGCCAGCAGTGTCGGGACAGGGAGCACAGATACGCAGTATTTT. Protein sequence: CASSVGTGSTDTQYF.

The table lists this clonotype with many counts. The chain has TRBV12-3 or TRBV12-4 and TRBJ2-5, with TRBD2 as a possible D gene (5 bases). Trimming removed 5 bases from V and 2 bases from J, with 9 bases in between. The length of the CDR3 is 13 residues. In nucleotides, the CDR3 is TGTGCCAGCAGTCGGGAAAATCAAGAGACCCAGTACTTC. This translates into CASSRENQETQYF.

This clonotype came up many times. CDR3 sequence reads: CASSYSIAGGPTDTQYF. CDR3 DNA: TGTGCCAGCAGTTACAGCATAGCGGGGGGGCCCACAGATACGCAGTATTTT. The J gene is TRBJ2-3, the V gene TRBV6-2 or TRBV6-3; 11 bases agree with TRBD2. CDR3 length: 17 residues. V trimming: 2 bases; J trimming: 2 bases; junction bases outside the gene matches: 6. The germline gives CDR1 MNHEY, CDR2 SVGEGT.

The DNA for the CDR3 is TGTGCCAGCAGTTACCCTAGCGGGGGGCTTACAGATACGCAGTATTTT. Protein: CASSYPSGGLTDTQYF. The J gene is TRBJ2-3, the V gene TRBV7-8, with 11 bases lining up with TRBD2. CDR1 is SGHVS, CDR2 FQNEAQ, per germline. Trimming took 6 bases from V and 3 from J; bases not matched to a gene: 8. The CDR3 has 16 residues.

Ten or more counts support this clonotype. This chain uses TRBV11-2 with TRBJ2-5; 13 nucleotides agree with TRBD2. Looked up from germline, CDR1 is SGHAT and CDR2 is FQNNGV. J was trimmed by 5 bases and V by 5 bases; bases with no gene match: 11. This CDR3 has 17 residues. CDR3 bases: TGTGCCAGCAGCCCGGGACTAGCGGGGCTCCTGGGGGAGACCCAGTACTTC. It specifies CASSPGLAGLLGETQYF.

This clonotype occurred a few times. The J gene is TRBJ1-3, the V gene TRBV5-1, with a weak D call TRBD1 (5 bases). Germline lookup yields CDR1 SGHRS and CDR2 YFSETQ. Trimming shortened V by 3 bases and J by 0 bases, and 10 bases separated the two germline ends. The CDR3 totals 15 residues. This chain's CDR3 is CASSSQGVSGNTIYF. DNA of the CDR3: TGCGCCAGCAGCTCCCAGGGCGTCTCTGGAAACACCATATATTTT.

This chain connects TRBV5-1 to TRBJ2-5; D is possibly TRBD1 (5 bases). The CDR3 loop spans 15 amino acids. The germline V gene encodes CDR1 SGHRS and CDR2 YFSETQ. Trimming removed 7 bases at V and 0 bases at J, with 16 bases between. In nucleotides, the CDR3 is TGCGCCAGCCAGGACACTCTAGAGTACCAAGAGACCCAGTACTTC. This codes for CASQDTLEYQETQYF.

The chain has TRBV6-6 and TRBJ2-5, with D possibly matching TRBD2 (6 bases). The CDR3 loop spans 16 amino acids. Germline V gene sequence: CDR1 MNHNY, CDR2 SVGAGI (reference sequence). V was pared by 0 bases and J by 0 bases, with 11 bases between. CDR3 bases: TGTGCCAGCAGTTACTCCCGGGAGCCGTACCAAGAGACCCAGTACTTC. This sequence encodes CASSYSREPYQETQYF.

This clonotype was counted many times. The rearrangement links TRBV20-1 to TRBJ2-7, with 8 bases identical to TRBD1. The V gene's germline CDR1 is DFQATT and CDR2 SNEGSKA (reference sequence). J was trimmed by 5 bases and V by 4 bases; bases with no gene match: 10. The CDR3 is 14 residues long. The CDR3 region is CSAKGVTGVHEQYF. The CDR3 nucleotides are TGCAGTGCTAAGGGTGTGACAGGGGTCCACGAGCAGTACTTC.

This clonotype was seen a few times. This chain joins TRBV6-5 and TRBJ1-2; tentative D call: TRBD1 (5 bases). V gave up 2 bases and J gave up 4 bases, with 11 bases separating them. The CDR3 extends over 14 amino acids. Per germline, CDR1 MNHEY and CDR2 SVGAGI. The CDR3 is CASSYNGGIYGYTF. The CDR3 region has the DNA TGTGCCAGCAGTTACAACGGGGGAATCTATGGCTACACCTTC.

The chain has TRBV7-2 and TRBJ2-1, with 7 bases matching TRBD1. The V gene's germline CDR1 is SGHTA and CDR2 FQGNSA. The CDR3 runs 16 residues. Losses at the gene ends were 5 bases for V and 2 bases for J; bases not matched to a gene: 9. CDR3 DNA sequence: TGTGCCAGCAGCCGCCGTGAGGGGGCCCCCTACAATGAGCAGTTCTTC. Translated, it gives CASSRREGAPYNEQFF.

This chain links TRBV7-9 with TRBJ2-5; maybe TRBD2 (7 bases). This CDR3 contains 15 residues. Looked up from germline, CDR1 is SEHNR and CDR2 is FQNEAQ (reference sequence). Trimming cost V 1 base and J 5 bases, with 14 bases left between them. The CDR3 nucleotides read TGTGCCAGCAGCTTAGGGGGGGGGCGCCGGGAGACCCAGTACTTC. The encoded protein is CASSLGGGRRETQYF.

The chain is built from TRBV7-3 and TRBJ2-1, with a weak D call TRBD2 (6 bases). Germline V CDR1 and CDR2: SGHTA, FQGTGA. CDR3 length: 15 residues. Trimming left V 2 bases short and J 7 bases short, with 15 bases between. This CDR3 is CASSLYPGVRNEQFF. The CDR3 DNA follows: TGTGCCAGCAGCTTATACCCGGGGGTCAGGAATGAGCAGTTCTTC.

Many counts were recorded for this clonotype. This chain connects TRBV5-1 to TRBJ2-3; no definite D call. The germline gives CDR1 SGHRS, CDR2 YFSETQ. V gave up 0 bases and J gave up 0 bases, with 8 bases separating them. This CDR3 comprises 15 residues. The CDR3 region is CASSLEELSTDTQYF. CDR3 in DNA: TGCGCCAGCAGCTTGGAGGAGCTTAGCACAGATACGCAGTATTTT.

This clonotype was detected many times. This chain uses TRBV7-2 with TRBJ2-7; D uncertain. Germline V lookup: CDR1 SGHTA, CDR2 FQGNSA. This CDR3 spans 13 amino acids. V shed 1 base and J shed 7 bases, with 11 bases lying between them. The CDR3 is CASSLGAGSEQYF. The CDR3 bases are TGTGCCAGCAGCTTAGGGGCTGGGTCTGAGCAGTACTTC.

The rearrangement uses TRBV3-2 and TRBJ2-3; the table's D call TRBD1 went unverified against the DNA. TRBV3-2 constitutes a pseudogene. This CDR3 comprises 17 residues. The CDR3, as DNA: TGTGCCAGCAGCCCACGGGGACAGGGCTATTGCGCAGATACGCAGTATTTT. Translated, it gives CASSPRGQGYCADTQYF.

This clonotype was found many times. The V call is TRBV5-1, the J call TRBJ1-6, with a tentative D call TRBD1 (6 bases). The ends were cut back, 4 bases at V and 7 bases at J, with 12 bases in the middle. Germline values: CDR1 SGHRS, CDR2 YFSETQ. This CDR3 is built from 14 residues. CDR3 amino acids: CASSHRERNSPLHF. As DNA, the CDR3 is TGCGCCAGCAGCCACAGGGAAAGGAATTCACCCCTCCACTTT. Looking up the rest from reference TRBV5-1 and TRBJ1-6 gives the full variable domain: KAGVTQTPRYLIKTRGQQVTLSCSPISGHRSVSWYQQTPGQGLQFLFEYFSETQRNKGNFPGRFSGRQFSNSRSEMNVSTLELGDSALYLCASSHRERNSPLHFGNGTRLTVT.

This clonotype was counted at least ten times. This CDR3 reads CASSGTLNTEAFF. CDR3 coding DNA: TGTGCCAGCAGTGGGACCCTAAACACTGAAGCTTTCTTT. The chain has TRBV6-5 and TRBJ1-1, with D possibly TRBD1 on 5 matching bases. Looked up from germline, CDR1 is MNHEY and CDR2 is SVGAGI. The CDR3 runs 13 residues. Between the trimmed V and J ends, which lost 5 bases and 2 bases, there was a span of 9 bases.

There are a few counts of this clonotype. The chain recombines TRBV27 with TRBJ2-1; 8 nucleotides match TRBD1. Trimming cost V 1 base and J 3 bases; bases outside gene matches: 2. CDR1 MNHEY and CDR2 SMNVEV come from the germline V gene (reference sequence). The CDR3 extends over 15 amino acids. CDR3 DNA sequence: TGTGCCAGCAGTTTATTAACAGGGGGCTACAATGAGCAGTTCTTC. The encoded protein is CASSLLTGGYNEQFF.